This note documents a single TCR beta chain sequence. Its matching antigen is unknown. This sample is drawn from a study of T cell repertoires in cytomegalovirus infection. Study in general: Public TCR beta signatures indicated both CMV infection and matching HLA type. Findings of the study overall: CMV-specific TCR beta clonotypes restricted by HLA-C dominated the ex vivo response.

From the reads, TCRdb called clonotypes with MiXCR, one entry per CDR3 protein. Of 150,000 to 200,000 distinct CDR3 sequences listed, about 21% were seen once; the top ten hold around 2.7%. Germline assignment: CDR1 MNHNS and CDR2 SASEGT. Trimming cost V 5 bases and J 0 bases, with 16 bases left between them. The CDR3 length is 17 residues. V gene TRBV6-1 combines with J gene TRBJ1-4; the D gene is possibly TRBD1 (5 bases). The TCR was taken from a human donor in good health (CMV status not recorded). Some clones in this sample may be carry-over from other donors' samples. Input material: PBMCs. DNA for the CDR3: TGTGCCAGCAGTCCAAGGGATCGGGGGACAACTAATGAAAAACTGTTTTTT. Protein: CASSPRDRGTTNEKLFF.